These 18 T cell receptor beta chains originate from one sample sequenced in a study of T cells expressing NK-cell markers. TCRdb reworked the 5' RACE reads into one entry per CDR3 protein, no DNA. This sample's table has 550,000 or so distinct CDR3 sequences. Sequenced: blood T cells: a sorted CD56 or NKG2C T cell subset, CD4+ or CD8+ T cells, or bulk PBMC T cells (not recorded which). Every receptor here comes from a man between 18 and 29 years old in good health.

V gene TRBV29-1 combines with J gene TRBJ2-6; TCRdb calls TRBD1, which cannot be checked without DNA. CDR1 and CDR2 from the germline V gene are SQVTM and ANQGSEA. CDR3 length equals 17 residues. The CDR3: CSVARQGPVSGANVLTF.

The chain recombines TRBV14 with TRBJ1-1. The length of the CDR3 is 15 residues. The germline CDR1 and CDR2 sequences are SGHDN and FVKESK. CDR3 amino acids: CASSQAGTLNTEAFF.

The V call is TRBV3-1, the J call TRBJ1-6. The CDR3 is made up of 13 amino acids. Germline V CDR1 and CDR2: LGHDT, YNNKEL (reference sequence). The CDR3 spells CATRRQENSPLHF. Drawing the rest from reference TRBV3-1 and TRBJ1-6, the complete variable domain is DTAVSQTPKYLVTQMGNDKSIKCEQNLGHDTMYWYKQDSKKFLKIMFSYNNKELIINETVPNRFSPKSPDKAHLNLHINSLELGDSAVYFCATRRQENSPLHFGNGTRLTVT.

The V and J genes are TRBV12-5 and TRBJ2-5; without DNA, the TCRdb call of TRBD1 cannot be checked. Germline V gives CDR1 LGHNT, CDR2 FRNRAP. The CDR3 loop spans 11 amino acids. The CDR3 loop is CASGRGETQYF.

The genes are TRBV27 and TRBJ1-5; TCRdb's D call of TRBD1 is untestable without DNA. Germline V gene data show CDR1 as MNHEY and CDR2 as SMNVEV (reference sequence). The CDR3 is made up of 17 amino acids. The CDR3 protein is CASSPLGTGDHNQPQHF.

The chain couples TRBV7-2 to TRBJ2-1; TCRdb's D call, TRBD2, is unchecked because there is no DNA. Germline CDR1 SGHTA, CDR2 FQGNSA. The length of the CDR3 is 14 residues. CDR3 sequence: CASSVTSAGGEQFF.

J is TRBJ2-1 and V is TRBV5-1; TCRdb outputs TRBD2, but without DNA this stays unchecked. This CDR3 has 13 residues. CDR1 and CDR2 (germline): SGHRS, YFSETQ. The CDR3 protein is CASSLDSSGNLFF.

This chain uses TRBV9 with TRBJ2-1; TCRdb designates TRBD2, a call that cannot be tested without DNA. CDR3 length: 17 amino acids. Looked up from germline, CDR1 is SGDLS and CDR2 is YYNGEE. CDR3 loop: CASSVGASGRINNEQFF.

The CDR3 reads CSLQTGGGETQYF. The rearrangement links TRBV29-1 to TRBJ2-5; the TCRdb call, TRBD1, lacks DNA for checking. The CDR3 is 13 residues long. CDR1 SQVTM and CDR2 ANQGSEA come from the germline V gene.

CDR3 protein: CASRSVGTGLDGEQFF. The chain combines TRBV5-1 with TRBJ2-1; there is no DNA to check the TCRdb D call of TRBD1. There are 16 residues in the CDR3. Germline V gene data show CDR1 as SGHRS and CDR2 as YFSETQ.

This chain joins TRBV7-2 and TRBJ2-1; TCRdb's assignment of TRBD2 cannot be checked, as there is no DNA. CDR3 length equals 13 residues. Germline CDR1 is SGHTA and CDR2 is FQGNSA. The CDR3 sequence is CASSSTTGKSGFF.

The genes are TRBV6-2 or TRBV6-3 and TRBJ2-2; TCRdb reports TRBD1, a call that lacks DNA to check it against. The CDR3 loop spans 15 amino acids. The germline V gene encodes CDR1 MNHEY and CDR2 SVGEGT. The CDR3 sequence is CASSAYRASSGELFF.

CDR3 amino acids: CASSRPGPSYNEQFF. The gene calls are TRBV6-2 or TRBV6-3 and TRBJ2-1; TCRdb designates TRBD1, a call that cannot be tested without DNA. The CDR3 spans 15 residues. Germline V lookup: CDR1 MNHEY, CDR2 SVGEGT.

This rearrangement joins TRBV29-1 to TRBJ1-1. There are 12 residues in the CDR3. Per germline, CDR1 SQVTM and CDR2 ANQGSEA. This chain's CDR3 is CSVAILNTEAFF.

The chain combines TRBV20-1 with TRBJ2-3. The CDR3 contains 13 residues. Germline V lookup: CDR1 DFQATT, CDR2 SNEGSKA (reference sequence). The chain's CDR3 is CSVSIFPNYTQYF.

J is TRBJ2-1 and V is TRBV7-6; no DNA is available, so the TRBD1 call from TCRdb remains unchecked. The CDR3 is 19 residues long. The V gene's germline CDR1 is SGHVS and CDR2 FNYEAQ. The CDR3 here is CASSASTSGAKRSYNEQFF.

The V call is TRBV20-1, the J call TRBJ1-2. Germline V CDR1 and CDR2: DFQATT, SNEGSKA (reference sequence). The CDR3 runs to 13 residues. The CDR3 sequence: CSARVGTSDGYTF.

V and J are TRBV27 and TRBJ2-1; TCRdb returns TRBD2, unconfirmable since there is no DNA. Germline CDR1 MNHEY, CDR2 SMNVEV (reference sequence). This CDR3 has 15 residues. The CDR3 loop reads CASTLAGGPGDEQFF.